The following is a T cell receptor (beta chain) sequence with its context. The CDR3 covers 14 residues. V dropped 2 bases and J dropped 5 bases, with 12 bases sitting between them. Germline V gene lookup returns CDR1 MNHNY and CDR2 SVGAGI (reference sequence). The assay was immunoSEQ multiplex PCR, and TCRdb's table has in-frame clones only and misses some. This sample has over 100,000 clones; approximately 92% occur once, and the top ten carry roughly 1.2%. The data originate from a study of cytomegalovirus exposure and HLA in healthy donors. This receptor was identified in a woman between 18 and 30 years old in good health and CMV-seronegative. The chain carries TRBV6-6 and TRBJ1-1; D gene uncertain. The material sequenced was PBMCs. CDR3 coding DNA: TGTGCCAGCAGTTACACTGGAACTAGAACTGAAGCTTTCTTT. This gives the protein CASSYTGTRTEAFF.